This T cell receptor (beta chain) comes out of a study of cytomegalovirus exposure and HLA in healthy donors. General study points: Whilst most TCR sequences proved rare, a subset of public TCRs occurred across many donors. According to a subsequent analysis, TCR clusters from the first cohort were inclined to appear together in the 120 validation repertoires. Specific recognition of CMV antigens was confirmed in vitro for a few chains (all CMV-associated).

On this clone: What it binds is unknown.

Among the 90 to 150 subjects of the validation cohort, separate from the 666-subject first cohort, were the donors. Measured with immunoSEQ multiplex PCR; TCRdb has only the in-frame clones, and not every one. Here the sample spans some 88,000 clones, 95% to 98% being singletons. This CDR3 region has 12 residues. Germline lookup yields CDR1 MNHNS and CDR2 SASEGT. V lost 4 bases and J lost 6, with 10 bases in between. This receptor was obtained from a man between 18 and 35 years old in good health and CMV-seronegative. This chain uses TRBV6-1 with TRBJ2-7; D is possibly TRBD1 (5 bases). Sequencing was done on a sample of PBMCs. The CDR3 region is CASSGGHPEQYF. The DNA of the CDR3 is TGTGCCAGCAGTGGGGGCCACCCCGAGCAGTACTTC.